These 6 T cell receptor beta chains came from one sample sequenced in a study of T-cell memory formation after mild COVID-19. TCRdb re-called the 5' RACE reads with MiXCR, one entry per CDR3 protein. The profile shows around 200,000 distinct CDR3 sequences, over 9% of them singletons. The material sequenced was PBMCs or a T cell subset sorted from them (not recorded which). These TCRs come from a man aged 18 to 30 who had mild COVID-19 (a few samples of this study predate the infection). Cell type and time point are not known.

This clonotype has more than one count but fewer than ten. The chain combines TRBV20-1 with TRBJ2-7; tentatively, D is TRBD1 or TRBD2 (5 bases each). V lost 3 bases and J 6 bases, leaving 9 bases between the germline ends. This CDR3 region has 11 residues. The germline V gene has CDR1 DFQATT and CDR2 SNEGSKA (reference sequence). The CDR3 protein is CSARGTGEQYF. CDR3 in DNA: TGCAGTGCTAGGGGGACCGGCGAGCAGTACTTC.

In its sample, this clonotype was seen many times. The chain employs TRBV7-6 and TRBJ1-1; the D gene is possibly TRBD1 (5 bases). Per germline, CDR1 SGHVS and CDR2 FNYEAQ. V was cut by 5 bases and J by 1 base, with 20 bases left in between. This CDR3 comprises 17 residues. The CDR3 DNA reads as TGTGCCAGCAGCGCGAGGCCAGGGAGGATTAAGAACACTGAAGCTTTCTTT. It specifies CASSARPGRIKNTEAFF.

This clonotype turned up a few times. This chain joins TRBV2 and TRBJ2-1; TRBD1 is a possible D gene (7 bases). The CDR3 runs to 13 residues. Trimming cost V 4 bases and J 10 bases, with 14 bases left between them. CDR1 and CDR2 from the germline V gene are SNHLY and FYNNEI. The CDR3 loop reads CASSARQGGEQFF. Written as DNA, the CDR3 is TGTGCCAGCAGTGCTCGGCAGGGGGGCGAGCAGTTCTTC.

The chain has TRBV4-1 and TRBJ1-2; D is perhaps TRBD1 (5 bases). Germline CDR1 is MGHRA and CDR2 is YSYEKL. The ends were cut back, 0 bases at V and 6 bases at J, with 8 bases in the middle. The CDR3 runs 13 residues. The CDR3 sequence: CASSQEWGNGYTF. As DNA, the CDR3 is TGCGCCAGCAGCCAAGAGTGGGGGAATGGCTACACCTTC.

This chain uses TRBV7-2 with TRBJ1-5; unclear D gene. The V end lost 5 bases, the J end lost 2 bases, and 10 bases lay between the germline ends. Germline-derived CDR1 and CDR2 are SGHTA and FQGNSA. The CDR3 loop spans 14 amino acids. The CDR3 region has the DNA TGTGCCAGCAGCCCGACAAGGGGCAATCAGCCCCAGCATTTT. Protein product: CASSPTRGNQPQHF.

This clonotype has only one observation. This sequence may be a read error, since a much larger clone differs from it by one base. The chain combines TRBV12-3 or TRBV12-4 with TRBJ1-3; D is unresolved. The CDR3 is made up of 14 amino acids. The CDR3 sequence: CSSSFSVSGNTIYF. In DNA form, the CDR3 reads TGTTCCAGCAGTTTCTCAGTCTCTGGAAACACCATATATTTT.